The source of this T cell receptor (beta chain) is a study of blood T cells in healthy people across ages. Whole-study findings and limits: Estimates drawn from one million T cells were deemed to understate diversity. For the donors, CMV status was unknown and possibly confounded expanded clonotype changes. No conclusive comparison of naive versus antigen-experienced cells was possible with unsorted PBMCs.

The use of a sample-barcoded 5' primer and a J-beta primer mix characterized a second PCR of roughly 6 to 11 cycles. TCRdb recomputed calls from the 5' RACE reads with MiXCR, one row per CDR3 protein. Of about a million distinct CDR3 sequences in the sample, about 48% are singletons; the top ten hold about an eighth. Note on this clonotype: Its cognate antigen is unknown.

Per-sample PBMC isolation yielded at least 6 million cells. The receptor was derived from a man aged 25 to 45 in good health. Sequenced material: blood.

The CDR3 sequence: CASSLVGAVDEQYF. For the CDR3, the DNA is TGTGCCAGCAGCTTAGTAGGGGCTGTCGACGAGCAGTACTTC. This chain uses TRBV7-9 with TRBJ2-7, with TRBD1 as a possible D gene (5 bases). Germline V CDR1 and CDR2: SEHNR, FQNEAQ (reference sequence). The CDR3 contains 14 residues. The V end lost 1 base, the J end lost 5 bases, and 12 bases lay between the germline ends.